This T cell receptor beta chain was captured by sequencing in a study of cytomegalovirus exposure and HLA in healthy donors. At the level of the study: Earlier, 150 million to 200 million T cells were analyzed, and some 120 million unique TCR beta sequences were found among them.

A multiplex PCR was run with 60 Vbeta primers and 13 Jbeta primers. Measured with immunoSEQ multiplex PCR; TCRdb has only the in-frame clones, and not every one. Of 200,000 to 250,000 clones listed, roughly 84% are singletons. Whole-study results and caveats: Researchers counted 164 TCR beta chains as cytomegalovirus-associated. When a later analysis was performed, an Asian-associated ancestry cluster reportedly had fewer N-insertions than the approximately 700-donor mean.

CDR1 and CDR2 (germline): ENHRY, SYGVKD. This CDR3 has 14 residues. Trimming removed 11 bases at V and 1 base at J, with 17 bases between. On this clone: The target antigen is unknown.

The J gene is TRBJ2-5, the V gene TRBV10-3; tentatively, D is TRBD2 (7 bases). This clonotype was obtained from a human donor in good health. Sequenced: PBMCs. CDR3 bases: TGTGCCGCCAAGGGGGGAGGGGGCCAAGAGACCCAGTACTTC. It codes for CAAKGGGGQETQYF.